This TCR beta chain was captured in a study of T-cell memory formation after mild COVID-19. Study outcomes and limitations: Contracting CD4+ clones were located mainly in CM and EM, and CD8+ clones in EMRA. Contracting clones, day 15 to 85, had balanced CD4/CD8, and later expanders favored CD4+.

TCRdb independently ran MiXCR on the 5' RACE reads; one entry per CDR3 protein. The sample consists of 350,000 to 450,000 distinct CDR3 sequences, 20% to 25% of them appearing once. This clonotype was observed a handful of times. Its antigen is not known. The V and J ends lost 5 bases and 6 bases, in that order; junction bases with no gene match: 9. This CDR3 is built from 15 residues. From germline, CDR1 is SGHVS and CDR2 FNYEAQ. The V call is TRBV7-6, the J call TRBJ2-2; 7 positions match TRBD2. The receptor was derived from an adult woman who had mild COVID-19 (a few samples of this study predate the infection). Cell type and time point are not known. The sample was PBMCs or a T cell subset sorted from them (not recorded which). CDR3 sequence reads: CASSPGTKNAGELFF. CDR3 DNA: TGTGCCAGCAGCCCAGGGACTAAGAATGCCGGGGAGCTGTTTTTT.